The 10 T cell receptor beta chains listed next were all sequenced from one sample in a study of Graves' ophthalmopathy and Graves' hyperthyroidism. For repertoire sequencing, the TCR beta CDR3 regions were amplified from RNA transcripts. The first round was an RT-PCR with HTBI primers, and the second round was a multiplex PCR. From the multiplex PCR reads, TCRdb called clonotypes with MiXCR, one entry per CDR3 protein. The sample lists 400,000 to 450,000 distinct CDR3 sequences, under 25% occurring once. Sequencing was done on a sample of peripheral blood. The receptors were sampled from a woman aged 18-29 years with stable Graves' hyperthyroidism.

This clonotype showed up many times. The chain combines TRBV12-3 or TRBV12-4 with TRBJ1-1, with D unclear. The CDR3 has 12 amino acids. The ends were cut back, 3 bases at V and 5 bases at J, with 7 bases in the middle. The CDR3 spells CASSFMGTEAFF. The CDR3 DNA follows: TGTGCCAGCAGTTTTATGGGAACTGAAGCTTTCTTT.

This clonotype was counted many times. This chain links TRBV19 with TRBJ1-1; D is ambiguous. V was pared by 7 bases and J by 4 bases, with 13 bases between. CDR3 length equals 13 residues. CDR1 and CDR2 (germline): LNHDA, SQIVND (reference sequence). In nucleotides, the CDR3 is TGTGCCAGTAATTCCTTGGGTGGCACTGAAGCTTTCTTT. Amino acid sequence: CASNSLGGTEAFF. The whole variable domain, remainder taken from reference TRBV19 and TRBJ1-1, is DGGITQSPKYLFRKEGQNVTLSCEQNLNHDAMYWYRQDPGQGLRLIYYSQIVNDFQKGDIAEGYSVSREKKESFPLTVTSAQKNPTAFYLCASNSLGGTEAFFGQGTRLTVV.

This clonotype came up a few times. CDR3 sequence reads: CASSVPSGRGSYEQYF. The CDR3 nucleotides read TGTGCCAGCAGCGTACCCAGCGGGAGGGGATCCTACGAGCAGTACTTC. V usage is TRBV6-1 and J usage is TRBJ2-7, with 10 bases aligning to TRBD2. CDR1 is MNHNS and CDR2 is SASEGT in the germline V gene. CDR3 length: 16 residues. Trimming at V came to 6 bases and at J to 1 base, leaving 9 bases not matched to a gene.

There are many counts of this clonotype. V is TRBV30 and J is TRBJ2-6; D not resolved. CDR3 length equals 14 residues. V lost 5 bases and J 2 bases, leaving 10 bases between the germline ends. CDR1 is GTSNPN and CDR2 is SVGIG in the germline V gene (reference sequence). The CDR3 sequence: CAWSGVPGANVLTF. The CDR3 bases are TGTGCCTGGTCGGGCGTCCCTGGGGCCAACGTCCTGACTTTC. Variable domain in full (rest from reference TRBV30 and TRBJ2-6): SQTIHQWPATLVQPVGSPLSLECTVEGTSNPNLYWYRQAAGRGLQLLFYSVGIGQISSEVPQNLSASRPQDRQFILSSKKLLLSDSGFYLCAWSGVPGANVLTFGAGSRLTVL.

This clonotype showed up just a few times. A much larger clone sits a single nucleotide away, making a read error possible. V is TRBV3-1 and J is TRBJ2-5; weak D call: TRBD2 (5 bases). V was shortened by 0 bases and J by 8 bases, with 16 bases between the two germline ends. The V gene's germline CDR1 is LGHDT and CDR2 YNNKEL (reference sequence). The CDR3 consists of 15 residues. In DNA form, the CDR3 reads TGTGCCAGCAGCCAAGATCGCTTGGGAGAGGATACCCAGTACTTC. Translated, it gives CASSQDRLGEDTQYF.

The rearrangement uses TRBV5-4 and TRBJ1-2; no clear D gene. The CDR3 is 13 amino acids. The germline V and J ends were trimmed by 4 bases and 3 bases, with 10 bases remaining between them. Per germline, CDR1 SGHNT and CDR2 YYREEE (reference sequence). The CDR3 loop is CASSLQDYYGYTF. Written as DNA, the CDR3 is TGTGCCAGCAGCCTTCAAGATTACTATGGCTACACCTTC. The whole variable domain, remainder taken from reference TRBV5-4 and TRBJ1-2, is ETGVTQSPTHLIKTRGQQVTLRCSSQSGHNTVSWYQQALGQGPQFIFQYYREEENGRGNFPPRFSGLQFPNYSSELNVNALELDDSALYLCASSLQDYYGYTFGSGTRLTVV.

V gene TRBV5-1 combines with J gene TRBJ2-5, with TRBD2 matching over 9 bases. Germline-derived CDR1 and CDR2 are SGHRS and YFSETQ. This CDR3 has 17 amino acids. Germline trimming cut 2 bases from V and 3 bases from J; bases unmatched to any gene: 11. CDR3 sequence (DNA): TGCGCCAGCAGCTTTTATAGCGGGAGCTCCGGGGAAGAGACCCAGTACTTC. Its protein product is CASSFYSGSSGEETQYF.

This clonotype occurred many times. The V and J genes are TRBV2 and TRBJ1-1, with 8 nucleotides matching TRBD1. Losses at the gene ends were 9 bases for V and 4 bases for J; bases not matched to a gene: 10. Germline values: CDR1 SNHLY, CDR2 FYNNEI. This CDR3 is built from 14 residues. The CDR3 reads CASNLGQGITEAFF. DNA of the CDR3: TGTGCCAGTAACCTTGGACAGGGCATCACTGAAGCTTTCTTT.

Details on this clonotype: A much bigger clone sits one base away, suggesting this may be a read error. This chain uses TRBV11-1 with TRBJ1-1; maybe TRBD1 (5 bases). CDR3 length equals 17 residues. V gave up 5 bases and J gave up 0 bases, with 19 bases separating them. Germline V CDR1 and CDR2: SGHAT, FQDESV (reference sequence). As DNA, the CDR3 is TGTGCCAGCAGCCCCCGGGGCAGGGTGGGCATGAACACTGAAGCTTTCTTT. Translating it yields CASSPRGRVGMNTEAFF.

This clonotype appeared many times. The chain combines TRBV19 with TRBJ2-2; 9 nucleotides align to TRBD2. CDR1 and CDR2 (germline): LNHDA, SQIVND (reference sequence). The CDR3 totals 14 residues. V lost 5 bases to trimming and J lost 6 bases; unmatched junction nucleotides: 4. CDR3 in DNA: TGTGCCAGTAGTGGGACTAGCATACCCGGGGAGCTGTTTTTT. It yields the protein CASSGTSIPGELFF.